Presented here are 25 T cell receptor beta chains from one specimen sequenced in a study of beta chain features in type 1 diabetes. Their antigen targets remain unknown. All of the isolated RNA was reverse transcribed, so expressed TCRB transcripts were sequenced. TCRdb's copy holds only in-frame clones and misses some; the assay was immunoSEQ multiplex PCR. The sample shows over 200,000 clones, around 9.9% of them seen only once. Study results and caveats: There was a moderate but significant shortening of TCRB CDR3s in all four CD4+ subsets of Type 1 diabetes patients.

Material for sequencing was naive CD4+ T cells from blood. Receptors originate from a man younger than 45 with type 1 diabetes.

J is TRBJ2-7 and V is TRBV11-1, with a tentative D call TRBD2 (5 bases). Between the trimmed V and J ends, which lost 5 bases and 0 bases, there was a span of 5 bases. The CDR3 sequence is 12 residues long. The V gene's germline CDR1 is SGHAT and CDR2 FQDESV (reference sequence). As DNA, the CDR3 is TGTGCCAGCAGCGGGAGCTCCTACGAGCAGTACTTC. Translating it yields CASSGSSYEQYF.

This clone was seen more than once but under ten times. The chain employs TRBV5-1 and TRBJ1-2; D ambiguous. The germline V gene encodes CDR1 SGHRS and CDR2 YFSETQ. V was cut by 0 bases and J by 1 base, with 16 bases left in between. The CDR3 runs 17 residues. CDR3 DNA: TGCGCCAGCAGCTTGGTGTCCGGAGGTGGTTATAACTATGGCTACACCTTC. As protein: CASSLVSGGGYNYGYTF.

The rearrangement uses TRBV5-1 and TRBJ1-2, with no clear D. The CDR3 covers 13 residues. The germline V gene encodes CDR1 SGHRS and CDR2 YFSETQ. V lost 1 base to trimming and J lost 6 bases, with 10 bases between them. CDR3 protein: CASSLRVTDGYTF. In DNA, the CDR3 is TGCGCCAGCAGCTTGCGAGTTACCGATGGCTACACCTTC.

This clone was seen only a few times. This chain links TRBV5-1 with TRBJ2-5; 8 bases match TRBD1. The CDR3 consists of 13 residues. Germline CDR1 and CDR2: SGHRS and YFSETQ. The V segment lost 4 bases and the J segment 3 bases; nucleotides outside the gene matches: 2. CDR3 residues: CASSPGQEETQYF. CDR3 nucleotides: TGCGCCAGCAGCCCGGGACAGGAAGAGACCCAGTACTTC.

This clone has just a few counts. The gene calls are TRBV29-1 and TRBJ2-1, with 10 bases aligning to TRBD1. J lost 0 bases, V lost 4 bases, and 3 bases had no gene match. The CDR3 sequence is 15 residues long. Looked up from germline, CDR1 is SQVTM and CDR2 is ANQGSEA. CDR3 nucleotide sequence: TGCAGCGTTGGACAGGGGGCGTACTCCTACAATGAGCAGTTCTTC. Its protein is CSVGQGAYSYNEQFF.

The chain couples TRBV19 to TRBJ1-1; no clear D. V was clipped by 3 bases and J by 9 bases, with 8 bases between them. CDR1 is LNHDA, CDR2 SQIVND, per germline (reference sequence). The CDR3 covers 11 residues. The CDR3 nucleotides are TGTGCCAGTAGTATTCCCGGGAAAGCTTTCTTT. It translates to CASSIPGKAFF.

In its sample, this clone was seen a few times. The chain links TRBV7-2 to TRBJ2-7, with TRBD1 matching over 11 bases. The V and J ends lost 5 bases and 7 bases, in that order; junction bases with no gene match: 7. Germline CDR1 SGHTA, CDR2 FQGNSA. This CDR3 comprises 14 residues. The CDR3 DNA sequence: TGTGCCAGCAGCCGTGGACAGGGGGCGTTTGAGCAGTACTTC. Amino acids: CASSRGQGAFEQYF.

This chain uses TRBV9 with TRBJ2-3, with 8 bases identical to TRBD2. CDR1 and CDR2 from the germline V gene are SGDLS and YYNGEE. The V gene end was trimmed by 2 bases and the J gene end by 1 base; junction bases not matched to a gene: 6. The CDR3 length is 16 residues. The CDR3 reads CASSVAPRGGTDTQYF. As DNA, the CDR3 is TGTGCCAGCAGCGTGGCCCCGCGGGGGGGCACAGATACGCAGTATTTT.

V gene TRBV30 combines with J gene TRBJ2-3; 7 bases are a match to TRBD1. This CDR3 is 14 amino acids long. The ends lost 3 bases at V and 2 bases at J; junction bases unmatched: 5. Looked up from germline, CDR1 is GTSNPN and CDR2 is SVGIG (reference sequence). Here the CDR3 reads CAWSRDRYTDTQYF. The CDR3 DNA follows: TGTGCCTGGAGCAGGGACAGATACACAGATACGCAGTATTTT.

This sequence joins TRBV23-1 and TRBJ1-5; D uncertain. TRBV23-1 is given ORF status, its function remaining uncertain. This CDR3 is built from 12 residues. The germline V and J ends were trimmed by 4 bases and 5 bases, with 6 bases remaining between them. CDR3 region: CASSLRHQPQHF. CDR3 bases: TGCGCCAGCAGTCTCAGGCATCAGCCCCAGCATTTT.

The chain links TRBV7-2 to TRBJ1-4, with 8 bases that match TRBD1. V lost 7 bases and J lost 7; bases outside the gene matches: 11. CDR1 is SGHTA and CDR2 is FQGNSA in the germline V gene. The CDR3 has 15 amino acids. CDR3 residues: CASTRNQGAGEKLFF. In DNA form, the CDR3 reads TGTGCCAGCACCCGAAACCAGGGGGCGGGTGAAAAACTGTTTTTT.

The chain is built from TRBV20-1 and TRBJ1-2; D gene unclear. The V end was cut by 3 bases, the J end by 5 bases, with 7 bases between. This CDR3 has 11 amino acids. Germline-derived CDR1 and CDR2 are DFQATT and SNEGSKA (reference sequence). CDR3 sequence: CSARRVYGYTF. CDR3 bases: TGCAGTGCTAGGAGGGTATATGGCTACACCTTC.

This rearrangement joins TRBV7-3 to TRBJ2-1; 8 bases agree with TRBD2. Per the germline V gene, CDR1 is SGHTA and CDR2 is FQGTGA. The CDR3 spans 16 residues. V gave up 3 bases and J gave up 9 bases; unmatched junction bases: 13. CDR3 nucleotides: TGTGCCAGCAGCTTGGGGGGGATAGCGGGGTTAAGTGAGCAGTTCTTC. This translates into CASSLGGIAGLSEQFF.

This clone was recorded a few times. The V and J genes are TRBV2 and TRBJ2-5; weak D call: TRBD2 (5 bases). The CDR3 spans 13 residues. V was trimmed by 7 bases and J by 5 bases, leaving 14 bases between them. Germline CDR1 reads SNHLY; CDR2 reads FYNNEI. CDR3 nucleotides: TGTGCCAGCACGGGGTACCAAATGGAGACCCAGTACTTC. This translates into CASTGYQMETQYF.

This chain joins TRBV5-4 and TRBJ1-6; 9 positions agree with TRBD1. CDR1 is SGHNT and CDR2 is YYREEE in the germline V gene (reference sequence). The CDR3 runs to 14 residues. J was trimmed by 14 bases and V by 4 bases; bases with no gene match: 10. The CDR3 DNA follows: TGTGCCAGCAGCCGACCGGGACAGGGAGCCTCCCTCCACTTT. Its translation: CASSRPGQGASLHF.

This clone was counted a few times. CDR3 in amino acids: CASSPGTGLYNEQFF. CDR3 coding DNA: TGTGCCAGCAGCCCCGGGACAGGGCTCTACAATGAGCAGTTCTTC. The chain has TRBV7-9 and TRBJ2-1, with TRBD1 identical over 9 bases. CDR1 SEHNR and CDR2 FQNEAQ come from the germline V gene (reference sequence). There are 15 residues in the CDR3. With V trimmed by 5 bases and J by 3 bases, 5 bases remained unmatched.

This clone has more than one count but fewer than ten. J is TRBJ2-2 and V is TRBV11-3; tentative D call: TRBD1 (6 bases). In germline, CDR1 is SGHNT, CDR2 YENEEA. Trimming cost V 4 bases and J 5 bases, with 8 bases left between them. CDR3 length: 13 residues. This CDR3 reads CASSSDRTGELFF. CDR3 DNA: TGTGCCAGCAGCTCGGACAGAACCGGGGAGCTGTTTTTT.

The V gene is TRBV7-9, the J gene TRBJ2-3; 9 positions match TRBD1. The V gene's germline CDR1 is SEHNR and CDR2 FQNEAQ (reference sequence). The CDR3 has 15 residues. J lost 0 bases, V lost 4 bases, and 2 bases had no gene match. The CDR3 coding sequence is TGTGCCAGCAGCTCCGGGACAGGGAGCACAGATACGCAGTATTTT. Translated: CASSSGTGSTDTQYF.

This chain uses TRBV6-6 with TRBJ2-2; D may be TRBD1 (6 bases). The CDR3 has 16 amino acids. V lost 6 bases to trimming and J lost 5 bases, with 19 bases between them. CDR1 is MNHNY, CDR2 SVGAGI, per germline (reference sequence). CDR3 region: CASSLDSPSLTGELFF. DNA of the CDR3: TGTGCCAGCAGCCTGGACAGCCCGTCTCTTACCGGGGAGCTGTTTTTT.

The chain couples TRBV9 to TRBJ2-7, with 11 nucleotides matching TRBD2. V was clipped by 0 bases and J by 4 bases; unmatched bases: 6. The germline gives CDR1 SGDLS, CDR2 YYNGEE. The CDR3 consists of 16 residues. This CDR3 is CASSVGLAGNFYEQYF. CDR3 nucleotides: TGTGCCAGCAGCGTAGGACTAGCGGGGAACTTTTACGAGCAGTACTTC.

As DNA, the CDR3 is TGTGCCAGTAATGAGGTGGGCTATGGCTACACCTTC. Translating gives CASNEVGYGYTF. The chain has TRBV19 and TRBJ1-2, with unresolved D. Germline V gene data show CDR1 as LNHDA and CDR2 as SQIVND (reference sequence). CDR3 length: 12 residues. V was cut by 7 bases and J by 4 bases, with 10 bases left in between.

CDR3 protein: CASSQDRGTGLHYGYTF. CDR3 DNA: TGCGCCAGCAGCCAAGATCGTGGGACAGGCCTTCATTATGGCTACACCTTC. V usage is TRBV4-3 and J usage is TRBJ1-2; 8 nucleotides align to TRBD1. From germline, CDR1 is LGHNA and CDR2 YSLEER. V was clipped by 0 bases and J by 5 bases; unmatched bases: 11. CDR3 size: 17 residues.

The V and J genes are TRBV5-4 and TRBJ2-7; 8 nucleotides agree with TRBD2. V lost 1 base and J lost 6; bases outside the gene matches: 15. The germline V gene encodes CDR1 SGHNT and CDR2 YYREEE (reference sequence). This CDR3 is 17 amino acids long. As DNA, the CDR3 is TGTGCCAGCAGCTTGTTCCTTCATAGCGGGGTGTTTGGCGAGCAGTACTTC. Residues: CASSLFLHSGVFGEQYF.

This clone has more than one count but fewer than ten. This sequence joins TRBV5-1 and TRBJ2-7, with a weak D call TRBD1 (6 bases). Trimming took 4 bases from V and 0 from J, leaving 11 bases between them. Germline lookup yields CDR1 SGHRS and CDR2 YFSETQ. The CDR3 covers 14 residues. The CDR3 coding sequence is TGCGCCAGCAGCGGCGGACAGATCTCCTACGAGCAGTACTTC. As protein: CASSGGQISYEQYF.

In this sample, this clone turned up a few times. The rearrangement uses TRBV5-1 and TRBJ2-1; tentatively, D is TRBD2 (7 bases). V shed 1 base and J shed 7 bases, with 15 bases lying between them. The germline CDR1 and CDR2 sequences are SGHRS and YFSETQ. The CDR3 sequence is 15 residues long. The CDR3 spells CASSLRGGVLNEQFF. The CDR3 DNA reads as TGCGCCAGCAGCTTGAGGGGGGGGGTATTGAATGAGCAGTTCTTC.